This is a list of T cell receptor beta chains from one sample in a study of cytomegalovirus exposure and HLA in healthy donors. Only in-frame clones appear in the TCRdb table, and some are missing; sequencing was by immunoSEQ multiplex PCR. Here the sample spans roughly 180,000 clones, roughly a tenth being singletons. The sequencing input was PBMCs. These receptors all come from a woman in her twenties or thirties in good health and CMV-seropositive. Both conserved end residues are part of each CDR3. Each record gives: J gene, V gene, CDR3 length, clone size, D gene, CDR3 DNA, CDR3 protein. D genes are given only for firm matches. Size is omitted from some rows. Given values are once, few, many or a class for expanded clones.

>TRBJ2-1|TRBV27|15|few|TRBD2
TGTGCCAGCAGTTTGGTAGCGGGTTCCTACAATGAGCAGTTCTTC
CASSLVAGSYNEQFF
>TRBJ2-1|TRBV10-3|14|few|TRBD1
TGTGCCATCAGTAGACAGGGGGTTTACAATGAGCAGTTCTTC
CAISRQGVYNEQFF
>TRBJ2-1|TRBV5-1|14|few|TRBD1
TGCGCCAGCAGCGCACCAGACAGGGGGTATGAGCAGTTCTTC
CASSAPDRGYEQFF
>TRBJ1-2|TRBV27|15|few|TRBD1
TGTGCCAGCAGTCCGGACAGGGGGCGGGTCTATGGCTACACCTTC
CASSPDRGRVYGYTF
>TRBJ1-2|TRBV29-1|13|NA|NA
TGCAGCGTTCGAGCGGAGGAATCAAGTGGCTACACCTTC
CSVRAEESSGYTF
>TRBJ2-2|TRBV6-5|14|NA|TRBD1
TGTGCCAGCAGCAGGACAGGAAACACCGGGGAGCTGTTTTTT
CASSRTGNTGELFF
>TRBJ2-7|TRBV19|13|NA|TRBD2
TGTGCCAGTATGGCTAGCGGGAGCAAAGAGCAGTACTTC
CASMASGSKEQYF
>TRBJ1-5|TRBV7-9|13|NA|NA
TGTGCCAGTTCAGGCAGCACTTATCAGCCCCAGCATTTT
CASSGSTYQPQHF
>TRBJ2-1|TRBV7-9|12|few|TRBD1
TGTGCCAGCAGCTACTGGGACAGGGAGCAGTTCTTC
CASSYWDREQFF
>TRBJ2-5|TRBV30|11|NA|NA
TGTGCCTGGAGGGAGGGGGAGACCCAGTACTTC
CAWREGETQYF
>TRBJ2-1|TRBV30|13|few|TRBD2
TGTGCCTGGAGAATAGCGGGAGGCAATGAGCAGTTCTTC
CAWRIAGGNEQFF
>TRBJ1-5|TRBV19|16|few|TRBD1
TGTGCCAGTACCCCCGAGGGGGGACAGGGAAGTCAGCCCCAGCATTTT
CASTPEGGQGSQPQHF
>TRBJ1-2|TRBV6-1|15|NA|TRBD1
TGTGCCAGCAGTGCCCAGGGGGATAGCACCTATGGCTACACCTTC
CASSAQGDSTYGYTF
>TRBJ2-6|TRBV30|16|few|NA
TGTGCCTGGAGTCCGGGACTCAGCTCTGGGGCCAACGTCCTGACTTTC
CAWSPGLSSGANVLTF
>TRBJ1-3|TRBV7-9|16|NA|NA
TGTGCCAGCAGCGCACGAACAGGGATCGGGAGGAACACCATATATTTT
CASSARTGIGRNTIYF
>TRBJ1-4|TRBV7-9|14|few|NA
TGTGCCAGCAGCTTATCGAGGGATAATGAAAAACTGTTTTTT
CASSLSRDNEKLFF
>TRBJ1-2|TRBV5-1|15|once|NA
TGCGCCAGCAGCTTTTCTTCCCAGGGAAGGGTCGGCTACACCTTC
CASSFSSQGRVGYTF
>TRBJ2-6|TRBV27|14|NA|NA
TGTGCCAGCAGTACTACCCCTGGGGCCAACGTCCTGACTTTC
CASSTTPGANVLTF
>TRBJ1-3|TRBV7-9|15|NA|NA
TGTGCCAGCAGCTTAGTACAGGGAGCAGGAAACACCATATATTTT
CASSLVQGAGNTIYF
>TRBJ1-2|TRBV5-6|15|few|NA
TGTGCCAGCAGCCCCCCAAGCGGGGCGCTCTATGGCTACACCTTC
CASSPPSGALYGYTF
>TRBJ1-1|TRBV9|16|few|NA
TGTGCCAGCAGCGTGGAAGGGGGTTGGATGGACACTGAAGCTTTCTTT
CASSVEGGWMDTEAFF
>TRBJ2-1|TRBV7-2|15|NA|TRBD1
TGTGCCAGCAGCCAATCAGGGACAGGGCGGAATGAGCAGTTCTTC
CASSQSGTGRNEQFF
>TRBJ2-7|TRBV6-5|15|few|TRBD1
TGTGCCAGCAGTTACTCTGGGACAGGGTCCTACGAGCAGTACTTC
CASSYSGTGSYEQYF
>TRBJ1-1|TRBV6-5|12|NA|NA
TGTGCCAGCAGTTACTCTACTGATAAAGCTTTCTTT
CASSYSTDKAFF
>TRBJ2-5|TRBV5-4|13|NA|NA
TGTGCCAGCAGTATGTCCACCAGGGAGACCCAGTACTTC
CASSMSTRETQYF
>TRBJ1-1|TRBV2|11|few|NA
TGTGCCAGCAGGCGGTTCACTGAAGCTTTCTTT
CASRRFTEAFF
>TRBJ1-1|TRBV18|13|few|NA
TGTGCCAGCTCACTCTCTCAGGGTTTTGAAGCTTTCTTT
CASSLSQGFEAFF
>TRBJ2-2|TRBV18|14|NA|NA
TGTGCCAGCTCACCACCCAGGAACACCGGGGAGCTGTTTTTT
CASSPPRNTGELFF
>TRBJ1-5|TRBV19|14|NA|TRBD1
TGTGCCAGTAGTGCGGACAGGGAGGGTCAGCCCCAGCATTTT
CASSADREGQPQHF
>TRBJ1-2|TRBV6-5|13|few|TRBD1
TGTGCCAGCAGTACCACAGGGGGCCATGGCTACACCTTC
CASSTTGGHGYTF
>TRBJ2-1|TRBV6-5|16|NA|TRBD2
TGTGCCAGCAGTTTAATGCGGGGTAGCGGGATGGGTGAGCAGTTCTTC
CASSLMRGSGMGEQFF
>TRBJ2-1|TRBV7-9|11|NA|NA
TGTGCCAGCAGCTTAGGGTCCACGGTGTTCTTC
CASSLGSTVFF
>TRBJ1-1|TRBV6-1|13|NA|NA
TGTGCCAGCAGTCCGAGCTTGAACACTGAAGCTTTCTTT
CASSPSLNTEAFF
>TRBJ1-4|TRBV6-1|14|NA|TRBD1
TGTGCCAGCAGGACAGGGGCGACTAATGAAAAACTGTTTTTT
CASRTGATNEKLFF
>TRBJ2-5|TRBV6-5|13|few|TRBD2
TGTGCCAGCCAACTCGGGGGGGAGGAGACCCAGTACTTC
CASQLGGEETQYF